The 5 T cell receptor gamma chains reported below all come from one sample, sequenced in a study of γδ T cells in repeated Plasmodium falciparum infection (dated by TCRdb to the early 2020s). For bulk TCR repertoire analysis, Vgamma9/Vdelta2+ and Vdelta2-negative gammadelta T cell populations were isolated by flow sorting from peripheral blood mononuclear cells. The library came from multiplex PCR. Data came from an Illumina MiSeq. Public reads were reanalyzed in TCRdb with CATT, and rows carrying the same DNA were merged afterwards. The sample table contains roughly 32,000 gamma-chain clones; only one count was recorded for under 1.5% of them. The ten largest clones represent roughly a fifth of the sample. Sequencing input: gamma-delta T cells from blood. Every receptor here comes from a pool of human donors (malaria-infected and uninfected, not separated).

As concerns this clone: For this DNA, TCRdb reports the protein of a much larger clone, which diverges at residue 5, most likely from a read error; the protein presented here is translated directly from the DNA. V gene TRGV4 combines with J gene TRGJ1 or TRGJ2. TCRdb does not report a J gene; here it was assigned by matching the DNA to germline references. Germline V gives CDR1 EGSTGY, CDR2 YDSYTSSV. The CDR3 has 13 amino acids. V gave up 5 bases and J gave up 6 bases; unmatched junction bases: 10. CDR3 sequence: CATWGAPRYKKLF. CDR3 DNA: TGTGCCACCTGGGGTGCCCCCCGTTATAAGAAACTCTTT.

On this clone itself: A read error is the likely source, as a far larger clone sits one nucleotide away. Other DNA sequences in this specimen translate into the identical CDR3. The chain recombines TRGV9 with TRGJ1 or TRGJ2. TCRdb supplies no J gene; here it was assigned by aligning the nucleotide sequence to germline. This CDR3 has 13 residues. The V and J ends lost 5 bases and 7 bases, in that order; junction bases with no gene match: 11. Germline V gene lookup returns CDR1 GITISATS and CDR2 ISYDGTV (reference sequence). CDR3 amino acids: CALWVTINYKKLF. CDR3 bases: TGTGCCTTGTGGGTAACTATTAACTATAAGAAACTCTTT.

There are many counts of this clone. TCRdb assigns this DNA the protein of a much larger clone, which departs from its translation at residue 3; this likely reflects a read error, and the protein shown comes from translating the DNA. The rearrangement joins TRGV9 to TRGJ1 or TRGJ2. TCRdb gives no J gene; it was assigned here by matching the DNA to germline. This CDR3 comprises 13 residues. Germline CDR1 reads GITISATS; CDR2 reads ISYDGTV (reference sequence). CDR3 sequence: CASWEVRDGGKLF. CDR3 bases: TGTGCCTCGTGGGAGGTGCGGGATGGGGGGAAACTCTTT.

To note about this clone: A far larger clone is just one base off, so this is likely a read error. The sample contains more than one DNA sequence encoding this CDR3. The chain uses TRGV9 and TRGJP. Assignment of the J gene here rests on matching the DNA to germline, because TCRdb gives none. Germline trimming cut 2 bases from V and 9 bases from J; bases unmatched to any gene: 13. CDR1 is GITISATS and CDR2 is ISYDGTV in the germline V gene (reference sequence). The CDR3 loop spans 18 amino acids. The CDR3 protein is CALWEGTKEGLGKKIKVF. CDR3 nucleotide sequence: TGTGCCTTGTGGGAGGGTACAAAAGAGGGGTTGGGCAAAAAAATCAAGGTATTT.

By share of the sample, this clone is medium-sized. The V gene is TRGV2, the J gene TRGJ1 or TRGJ2. Germline V gene sequence: CDR1 EGSNGY, CDR2 YDSYNSKV. Unmatched junction bases numbered 1, after V lost 0 bases and J lost 5 bases. CDR3 length: 12 amino acids. Here the CDR3 DNA reads TGTGCCACCTGGGACGGGCATTATAAGAAACTCTTT. Its translation: CATWDGHYKKLF.